The 11 T cell receptor beta chains listed next were all sequenced from one sample in a study of blood T cell repertoires in COVID-19. Only in-frame clones appear in the TCRdb table, and some are missing; sequencing was by immunoSEQ multiplex PCR. The sample lists just over 60,000 clones; over 75% were seen once. Sequencing was performed on peripheral blood. The receptors originated from a man aged 60 to 75 with acute or convalescent COVID-19.

The chain combines TRBV3-1 (or the pseudogene TRBV3-2) with TRBJ1-5; 12 positions match TRBD1. The CDR3 loop spans 20 amino acids. Losses at the gene ends were 4 bases for V and 2 bases for J; bases not matched to a gene: 15. The V gene's germline CDR1 is LGHDT and CDR2 YNNKEL (reference sequence). The CDR3 coding sequence is TGTGCCAGCAGCCCCTACACTCCCGGGACAGGGGGCGACGGCAATCAGCCCCAGCATTTT. This sequence encodes CASSPYTPGTGGDGNQPQHF.

Turning to this clone: A read error may produce the germline difference seen at one junction end. V is TRBV5-1 and J is TRBJ2-5, with 9 bases that match TRBD1. The germline gives CDR1 SGHRS, CDR2 YFSETQ. The CDR3 runs 12 residues. The CDR3 nucleotides read TGCGCCAGCAGCTTGGAGGGGACAGGGAGGAACTTC. This translates into CASSLEGTGRNF.

V and J are TRBV10-1 and TRBJ2-2; possible D gene TRBD2, 5 bases. V was cut by 5 bases and J by 7 bases, with 8 bases left in between. Per the germline V gene, CDR1 is WNHNN and CDR2 is SYGVQD (reference sequence). The CDR3 sequence is 12 residues long. The CDR3, as DNA: TGCGCCAGCAGTCGAGCGGTCGGGGAGCTGTTTTTT. It specifies CASSRAVGELFF.

The rearrangement links TRBV25-1 to TRBJ1-2; D perhaps matches TRBD1 (5 bases). Germline V gene sequence: CDR1 MGHDK, CDR2 SYGVNS. The CDR3 runs to 14 residues. The V end lost 5 bases, the J end lost 2 bases, and 12 bases lay between the germline ends. The CDR3: CASSQTARNYGYTF. CDR3 coding DNA: TGTGCCAGCAGTCAGACAGCGCGAAACTATGGCTACACCTTC.

Comments on this clone: Other nucleotide sequences from this sample produce the same CDR3. V is TRBV10-3 and J is TRBJ1-1; the D gene is possibly TRBD1 (5 bases). V lost 0 bases to trimming and J lost 4 bases, with 9 bases between them. Germline assignment: CDR1 ENHRY and CDR2 SYGVKD. The CDR3 covers 14 residues. The CDR3 nucleotides are TGTGCCATCAGTGAGTCTGGGCAGGGCACTGAAGCTTTCTTT. This encodes CAISESGQGTEAFF.

About this clone: A read error may produce the germline difference seen at one junction end. V usage is TRBV7-3 and J usage is TRBJ2-5; 8 nucleotides line up with TRBD1. The CDR3 extends over 14 amino acids. The V gene's germline CDR1 is SGHTA and CDR2 FQGTGA. CDR3 in amino acids: CASSLTGGQETQYF. In DNA form, the CDR3 reads TGTGCCAGCAGCCTAACAGGGGGCCAAGAGACCCAGTACTTC. Together with reference TRBV7-3 and TRBJ2-5, the CDR3 gives the full variable domain: GAGVSQTPSNKVTEKGKYVELRCDPISGHTALYWYRQSLGQGPEFLIYFQGTGAADDSGLPNDRFFAVRPEGSVSTLKIQRTERGDSAVYLCASSLTGGQETQYFGPGTRLLVL.

This chain uses TRBV6-5 with TRBJ2-1, with 10 nucleotides matching TRBD2. The CDR3 covers 16 residues. V lost 1 base to trimming and J lost 9 bases; unmatched junction nucleotides: 9. Germline assignment: CDR1 MNHEY and CDR2 SVGAGI. In DNA form, the CDR3 reads TGTGCCAGCAGTTACTTGGCTAGCGGGAGTGGTAGTGAGCAGTTCTTC. As protein: CASSYLASGSGSEQFF.

The V call is TRBV19, the J call TRBJ2-3, with 9 nucleotides matching TRBD1. The CDR3 runs to 16 residues. Trimming at V came to 6 bases and at J to 4 bases, leaving 11 bases not matched to a gene. CDR1 is LNHDA and CDR2 is SQIVND in the germline V gene (reference sequence). CDR3 DNA sequence: TGTGCCAGTAGCTCTTATGGGACAGGGTCGCCAGATACGCAGTATTTT. Residues: CASSSYGTGSPDTQYF.

J is TRBJ2-7 and V is TRBV7-9; the match to TRBD1 covers 8 bases. Per germline, CDR1 SEHNR and CDR2 FQNEAQ (reference sequence). This CDR3 is built from 16 residues. V lost 5 bases to trimming and J lost 1 base; unmatched junction nucleotides: 10. In DNA form, the CDR3 reads TGTGCCAGCAGCCCACCGACAGGGGCGGGGTCCTACGAGCAGTACTTC. Its translation: CASSPPTGAGSYEQYF.

This clone was counted between two and nine times. For the CDR3, the DNA is TGTGCCAGCAGGCGACTAGCGGGAGGGCCCCACAATGAGCAGTTCTTC. This translates into CASRRLAGGPHNEQFF. The chain combines TRBV3-1 (or the pseudogene TRBV3-2) with TRBJ2-1, with 14 bases aligning to TRBD2. Germline V gene sequence: CDR1 LGHDT, CDR2 YNNKEL (reference sequence). V dropped 6 bases and J dropped 5; count of bases not matched to a gene: 6. The CDR3 totals 16 residues.

This chain links TRBV7-8 with TRBJ2-1; 12 bases align to TRBD2. J lost 7 bases, V lost 3 bases, and 7 bases had no gene match. The germline V gene encodes CDR1 SGHVS and CDR2 FQNEAQ. The CDR3 length is 16 residues. The DNA for the CDR3 is TGTGCCAGCAGCTTTCAGGGGCTAGCGGGAGGGAATGAGCAGTTCTTC. Translating gives CASSFQGLAGGNEQFF.